This paragraph reports one TCR beta chain. Its cognate antigen is unknown. This specimen belongs to a study of cytotoxic CD8 clonotypes in ibrutinib-treated CLL. General study findings and limits: Progressing patients had sampling times that differed from those of sustained-remission patients. Clonality increased with ibrutinib response but returned toward baseline at progression.

The intended depth for sequencing was 1 in 200,000 to 1 in 1 million T cells. Clones were read by immunoSEQ multiplex PCR, and TCRdb kept only the in-frame ones, dropping some. The sample has some 200,000 clones, about two thirds seen once. Germline CDR1 reads SEHNR; CDR2 reads FQNEAQ (reference sequence). With V trimmed by 5 bases and J by 5 bases, 9 bases remained unmatched. The CDR3 extends over 15 amino acids. With cryopreserved PBMCs as the source, 2 to 2.5 micrograms of genomic DNA went to TCR beta libraries. This TCR came from a human donor with chronic lymphocytic leukemia. The starting material was PBMCs, obtained after 24 months of ibrutinib treatment. The chain uses TRBV7-9 and TRBJ2-5; 9 nucleotides match TRBD1. In DNA form, the CDR3 reads TGTGCCAGCAGCCCTGGGACAGGGTTGGTCGAGACCCAGTACTTC. This encodes CASSPGTGLVETQYF.